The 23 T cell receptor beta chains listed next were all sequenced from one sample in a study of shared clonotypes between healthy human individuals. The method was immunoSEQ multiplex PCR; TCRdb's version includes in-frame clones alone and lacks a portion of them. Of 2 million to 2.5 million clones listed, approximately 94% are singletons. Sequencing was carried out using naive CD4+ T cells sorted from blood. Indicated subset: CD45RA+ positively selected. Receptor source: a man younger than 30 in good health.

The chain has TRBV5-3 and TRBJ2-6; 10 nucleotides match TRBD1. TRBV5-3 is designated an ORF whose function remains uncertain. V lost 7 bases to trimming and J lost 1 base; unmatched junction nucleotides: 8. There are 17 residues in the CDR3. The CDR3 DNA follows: TGTGCCAGACGACAACGGGACAGGGGATCTGGGGCCAACGTCCTGACTTTC. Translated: CARRQRDRGSGANVLTF.

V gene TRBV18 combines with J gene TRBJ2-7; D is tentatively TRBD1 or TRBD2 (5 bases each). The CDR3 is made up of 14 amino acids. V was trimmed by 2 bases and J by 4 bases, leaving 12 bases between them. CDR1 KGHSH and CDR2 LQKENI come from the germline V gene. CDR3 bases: TGTGCCAGCTCACCAGGGGACGGAAGATACGAGCAGTACTTC. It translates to CASSPGDGRYEQYF.

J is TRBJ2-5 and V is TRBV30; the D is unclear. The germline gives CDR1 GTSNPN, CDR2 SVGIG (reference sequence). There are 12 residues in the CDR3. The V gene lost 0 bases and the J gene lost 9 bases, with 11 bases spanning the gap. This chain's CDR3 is CAWSVAAPPQYF. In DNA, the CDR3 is TGTGCCTGGAGTGTCGCCGCGCCACCCCAGTACTTC. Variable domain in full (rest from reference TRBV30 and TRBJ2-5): SQTIHQWPATLVQPVGSPLSLECTVEGTSNPNLYWYRQAAGRGLQLLFYSVGIGQISSEVPQNLSASRPQDRQFILSSKKLLLSDSGFYLCAWSVAAPPQYFGPGTRLLVL.

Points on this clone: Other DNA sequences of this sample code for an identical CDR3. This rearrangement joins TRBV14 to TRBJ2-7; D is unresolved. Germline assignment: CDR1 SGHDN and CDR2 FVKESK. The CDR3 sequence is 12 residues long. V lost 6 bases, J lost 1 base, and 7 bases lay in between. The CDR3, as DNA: TGTGCCAGCAGTCGGTTTTCCTACGAGCAGTACTTC. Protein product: CASSRFSYEQYF. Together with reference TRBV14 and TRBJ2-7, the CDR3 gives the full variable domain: EAGVTQFPSHSVIEKGQTVTLRCDPISGHDNLYWYRRVMGKEIKFLLHFVKESKQDESGMPNNRFLAERTGGTYSTLKVQPAELEDSGVYFCASSRFSYEQYFGPGTRLTVT.

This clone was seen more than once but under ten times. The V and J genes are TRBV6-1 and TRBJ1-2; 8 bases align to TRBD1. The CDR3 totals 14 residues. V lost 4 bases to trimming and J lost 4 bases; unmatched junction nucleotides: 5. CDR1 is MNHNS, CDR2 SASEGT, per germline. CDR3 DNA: TGTGCCAGCAGTGTACCCCAGGGGGCCTATGGCTACACCTTC. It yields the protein CASSVPQGAYGYTF.

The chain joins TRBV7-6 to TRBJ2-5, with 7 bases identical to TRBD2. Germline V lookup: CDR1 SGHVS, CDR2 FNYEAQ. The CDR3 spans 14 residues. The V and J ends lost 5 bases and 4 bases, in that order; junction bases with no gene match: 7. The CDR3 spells CASSHGGSGETQYF. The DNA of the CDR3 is TGTGCCAGCAGCCACGGGGGGTCGGGAGAGACCCAGTACTTC. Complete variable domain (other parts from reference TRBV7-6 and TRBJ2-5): GAGVSQSPRYKVTKRGQDVALRCDPISGHVSLYWYRQALGQGPEFLTYFNYEAQQDKSGLPNDRFSAERPEGSISTLTIQRTEQRDSAMYRCASSHGGSGETQYFGPGTRLLVL.

The DNA for the CDR3 is TGCGCCAGCAGCGGAGGGACAGGGTTGGGCTACGAGCAGTACTTC. Translating gives CASSGGTGLGYEQYF. The rearrangement links TRBV5-1 to TRBJ2-7, with TRBD1 identical over 9 bases. Germline-derived CDR1 and CDR2 are SGHRS and YFSETQ. V shed 4 bases and J 3 bases; nucleotides not matched to a gene: 8. The CDR3 is 15 residues long.

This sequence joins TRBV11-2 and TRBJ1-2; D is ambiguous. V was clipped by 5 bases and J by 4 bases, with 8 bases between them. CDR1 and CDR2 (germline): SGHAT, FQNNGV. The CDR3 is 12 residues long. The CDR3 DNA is TGTGCCAGCAGCCCAGCACTCTATGGCTACACCTTC. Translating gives CASSPALYGYTF.

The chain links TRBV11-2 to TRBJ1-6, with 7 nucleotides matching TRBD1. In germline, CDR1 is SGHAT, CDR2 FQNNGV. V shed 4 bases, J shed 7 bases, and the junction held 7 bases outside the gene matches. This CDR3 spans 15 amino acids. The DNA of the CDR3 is TGTGCCAGCAGCTCGGGACAGTCAGTGAATTCACCCCTCCACTTT. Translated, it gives CASSSGQSVNSPLHF.

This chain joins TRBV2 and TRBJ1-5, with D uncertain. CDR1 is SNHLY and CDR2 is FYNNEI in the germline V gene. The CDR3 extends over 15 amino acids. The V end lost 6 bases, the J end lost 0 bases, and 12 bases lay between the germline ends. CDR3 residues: CASSTDRYSNQPQHF. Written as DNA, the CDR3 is TGTGCCAGCAGCACCGACCGGTATAGCAATCAGCCCCAGCATTTT.

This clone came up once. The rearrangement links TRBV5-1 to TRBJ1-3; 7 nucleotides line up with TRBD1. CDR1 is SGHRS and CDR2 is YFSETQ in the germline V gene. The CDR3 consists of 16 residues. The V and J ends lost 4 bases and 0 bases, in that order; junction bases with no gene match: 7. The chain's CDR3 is CASSNRGSSSGNTIYF. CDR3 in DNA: TGCGCCAGCAGCAACAGGGGATCCAGCTCTGGAAACACCATATATTTT.

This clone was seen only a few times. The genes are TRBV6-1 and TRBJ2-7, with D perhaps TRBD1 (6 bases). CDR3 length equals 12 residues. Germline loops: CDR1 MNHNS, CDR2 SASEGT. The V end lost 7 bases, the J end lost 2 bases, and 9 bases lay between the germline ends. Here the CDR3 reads CASNDRTYEQYF. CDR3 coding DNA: TGTGCCAGCAACGACAGGACCTACGAGCAGTACTTC.

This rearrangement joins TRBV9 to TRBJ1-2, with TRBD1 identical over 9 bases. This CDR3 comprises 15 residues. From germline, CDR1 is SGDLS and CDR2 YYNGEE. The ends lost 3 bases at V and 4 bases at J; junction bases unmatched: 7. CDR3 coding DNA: TGTGCCAGCAGCGGGGGACAGGGAACTTTCTATGGCTACACCTTC. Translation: CASSGGQGTFYGYTF.

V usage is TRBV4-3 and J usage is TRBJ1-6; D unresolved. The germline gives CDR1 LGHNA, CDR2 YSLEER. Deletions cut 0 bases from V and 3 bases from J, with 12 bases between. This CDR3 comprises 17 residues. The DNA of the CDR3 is TGCGCCAGCAGCCAAGAGGCCCAGCAATTCTATAATTCACCCCTCCACTTT. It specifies CASSQEAQQFYNSPLHF.

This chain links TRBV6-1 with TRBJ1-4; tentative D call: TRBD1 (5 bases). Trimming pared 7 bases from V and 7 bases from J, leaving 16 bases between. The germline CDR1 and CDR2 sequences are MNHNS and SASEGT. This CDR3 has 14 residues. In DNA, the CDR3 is TGTGCCAGCACTACAGGAGGGGCGGCTGAAAAACTGTTTTTT. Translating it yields CASTTGGAAEKLFF.

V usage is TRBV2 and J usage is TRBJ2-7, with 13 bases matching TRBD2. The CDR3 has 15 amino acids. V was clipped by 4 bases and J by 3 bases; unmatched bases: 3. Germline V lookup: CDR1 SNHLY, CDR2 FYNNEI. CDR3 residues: CASSGTSGSLYEQYF. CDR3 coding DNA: TGTGCCAGCAGTGGGACTAGCGGGAGTCTCTACGAGCAGTACTTC. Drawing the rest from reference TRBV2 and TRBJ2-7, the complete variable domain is EPEVTQTPSHQVTQMGQEVILRCVPISNHLYFYWYRQILGQKVEFLVSFYNNEISEKSEIFDDQFSVERPDGSNFTLKIRSTKLEDSAMYFCASSGTSGSLYEQYFGPGTRLTVT.

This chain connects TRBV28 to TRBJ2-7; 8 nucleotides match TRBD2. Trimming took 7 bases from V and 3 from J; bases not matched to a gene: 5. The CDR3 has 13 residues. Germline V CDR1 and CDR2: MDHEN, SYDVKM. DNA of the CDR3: TGTGCCAGCATCGGGGGGGCCCTCTACGAGCAGTACTTC. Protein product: CASIGGALYEQYF.

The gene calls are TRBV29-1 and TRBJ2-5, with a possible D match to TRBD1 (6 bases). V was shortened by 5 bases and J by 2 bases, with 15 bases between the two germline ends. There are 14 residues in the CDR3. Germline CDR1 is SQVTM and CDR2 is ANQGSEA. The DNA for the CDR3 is TGCAGCGTTACCCCAGGGGCACAGCAAGAGACCCAGTACTTC. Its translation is CSVTPGAQQETQYF.

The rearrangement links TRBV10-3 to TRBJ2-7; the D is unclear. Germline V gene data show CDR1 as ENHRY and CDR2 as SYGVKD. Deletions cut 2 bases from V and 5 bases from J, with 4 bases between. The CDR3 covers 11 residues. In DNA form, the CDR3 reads TGTGCCATCAGTGAGAGAAACGAGCAGTACTTC. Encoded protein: CAISERNEQYF.

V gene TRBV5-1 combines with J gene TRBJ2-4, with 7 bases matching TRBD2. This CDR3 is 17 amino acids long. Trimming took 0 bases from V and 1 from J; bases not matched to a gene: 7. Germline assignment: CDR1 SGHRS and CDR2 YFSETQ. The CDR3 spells CASSLAGLSTAKNIQYF. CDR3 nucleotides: TGCGCCAGCAGCTTGGCGGGACTAAGTACGGCCAAAAACATTCAGTACTTC.

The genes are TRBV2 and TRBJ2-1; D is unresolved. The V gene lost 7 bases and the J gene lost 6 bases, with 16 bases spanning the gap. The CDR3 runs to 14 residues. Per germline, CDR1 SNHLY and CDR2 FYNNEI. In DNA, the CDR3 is TGTGCCAGCACGGTGTGGTCAGCATCCAATGAGCAGTTCTTC. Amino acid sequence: CASTVWSASNEQFF. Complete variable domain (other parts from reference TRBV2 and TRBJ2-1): EPEVTQTPSHQVTQMGQEVILRCVPISNHLYFYWYRQILGQKVEFLVSFYNNEISEKSEIFDDQFSVERPDGSNFTLKIRSTKLEDSAMYFCASTVWSASNEQFFGPGTRLTVL.

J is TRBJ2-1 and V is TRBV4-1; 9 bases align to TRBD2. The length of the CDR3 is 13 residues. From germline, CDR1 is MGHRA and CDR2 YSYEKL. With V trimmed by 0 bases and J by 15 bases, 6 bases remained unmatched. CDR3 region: CASSQDPLAGLFF. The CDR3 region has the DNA TGCGCCAGCAGCCAAGATCCCCTAGCGGGGCTGTTCTTC.

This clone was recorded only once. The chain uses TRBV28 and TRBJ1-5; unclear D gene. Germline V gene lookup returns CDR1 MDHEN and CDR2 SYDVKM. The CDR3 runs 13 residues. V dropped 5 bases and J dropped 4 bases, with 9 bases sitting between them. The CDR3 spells CASSPNGNQPQHF. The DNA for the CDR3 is TGTGCCAGCAGTCCGAATGGAAATCAGCCCCAGCATTTT.